This TCR beta chain comes out of a study of blood T cell repertoires in COVID-19. Study-level information: T cells, B-cell-depleted T cells, or PBMCs supplied cDNA or gDNA.

Clones were read by immunoSEQ multiplex PCR, and TCRdb kept only the in-frame ones, dropping some. Of about 370,000 clones detected, around 89% appear once; the ten largest clones hold less than 1.2%. The CDR3 length is 16 residues. V shed 5 bases and J 2 bases; nucleotides not matched to a gene: 4. Germline CDR1 is LNHDA and CDR2 is SQIVND (reference sequence). The rearrangement joins TRBV19 to TRBJ1-6; 9 bases fit TRBD1. The TCR was taken from a man between 18 and 35 years old who had recovered from COVID-19. Material for sequencing was PBMCs or T cells enriched from blood (not recorded which). CDR3 in amino acids: CASSVRTGAYNSPLHF. The CDR3 nucleotides are TGTGCCAGTAGTGTGAGGACAGGGGCCTATAATTCACCCCTCCACTTT.